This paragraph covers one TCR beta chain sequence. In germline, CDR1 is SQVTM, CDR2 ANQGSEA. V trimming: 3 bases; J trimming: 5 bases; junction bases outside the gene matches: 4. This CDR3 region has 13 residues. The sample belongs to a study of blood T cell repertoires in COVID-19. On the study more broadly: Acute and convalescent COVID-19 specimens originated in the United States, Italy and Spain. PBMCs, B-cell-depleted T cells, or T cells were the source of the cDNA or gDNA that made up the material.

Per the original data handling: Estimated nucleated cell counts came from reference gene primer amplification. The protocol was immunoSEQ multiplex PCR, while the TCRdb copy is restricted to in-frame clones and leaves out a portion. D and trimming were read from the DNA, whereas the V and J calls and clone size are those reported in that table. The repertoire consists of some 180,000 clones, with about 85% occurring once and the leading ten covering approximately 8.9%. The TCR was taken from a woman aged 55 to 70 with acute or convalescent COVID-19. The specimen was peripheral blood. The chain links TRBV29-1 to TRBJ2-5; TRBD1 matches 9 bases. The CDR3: CSVEGDRVETQYF. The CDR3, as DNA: TGCAGCGTTGAGGGGGACAGGGTCGAGACCCAGTACTTC.